Reported below is one TCR beta chain. Germline loops: CDR1 MNHEY, CDR2 SVGEGT. Trimming pared 6 bases from V and 1 base from J, leaving 6 bases between. The CDR3 has 13 residues. Authors' data handling: Nucleated cell counts were estimated from reference gene primer amplification. The table came from immunoSEQ multiplex PCR; TCRdb's copy has only in-frame clones and leaves some out. That table gives V, J and clone size, and the DNA gave D and trimming. There are just under 300,000 clones in the sample; more than 85% occur only once, and around 1.2% lies in the top ten. This entry is derived from a study of blood T cell repertoires in COVID-19. Study-level information: Material from acute and convalescent COVID-19 was sourced from the United States, Italy and Spain.

The genes are TRBV6-2 or TRBV6-3 and TRBJ2-2; D gene unclear. The sequence derives from a man aged 70 or older with acute or convalescent COVID-19. The sequenced sample was peripheral blood. CDR3 DNA sequence: TGTGCCAGCAGCCTAGAGAACACCGGGGAGCTGTTTTTT. It translates to CASSLENTGELFF.